Shown below are 9 T cell receptor beta chains from a single sample sequenced in a study of OX40 agonist ivuxolimab in advanced cancers. This table comes from immunoSEQ multiplex PCR, and its TCRdb copy is limited to in-frame clones, with some not included. Of about 80,000 clones in the sample, around 92% are singletons; the top ten hold over 8.5%. The sample was CD4+ or CD8+ T cells sorted from blood, taken in a trial of the OX40 agonist ivuxolimab. These receptor sequences come from an adult with an advanced solid tumor such as melanoma, head and neck, liver or kidney cancer.

The V gene is TRBV27, the J gene TRBJ2-7; the D gene is possibly TRBD2 (6 bases). V lost 6 bases and J 2 bases, leaving 17 bases between the germline ends. The CDR3 sequence is 15 residues long. The germline CDR1 and CDR2 sequences are MNHEY and SMNVEV (reference sequence). This chain's CDR3 is CASSPAPGGTYEQYF. CDR3 nucleotide sequence: TGTGCCAGCAGCCCGGCCCCCGGAGGGACCTACGAGCAGTACTTC.

The rearrangement uses TRBV9 and TRBJ2-1, with 15 nucleotides matching TRBD2. The V segment lost 6 bases and the J segment 10 bases; nucleotides outside the gene matches: 11. This CDR3 has 16 amino acids. Looked up from germline, CDR1 is SGDLS and CDR2 is YYNGEE. For the CDR3, the DNA is TGTGCCAGCACGGGACTAGCGGGGGGAGCCGCGGGCGAGCAGTTCTTC. Its translation is CASTGLAGGAAGEQFF.

The V and J genes are TRBV2 and TRBJ1-4, with TRBD1 as a possible D gene (6 bases). This CDR3 is 13 amino acids long. CDR1 SNHLY and CDR2 FYNNEI come from the germline V gene. Trimming stripped 7 bases from V and 3 bases from J, with 9 bases between. In DNA, the CDR3 is TGTGCCAGCAAGGAGGGGGCTAATGAAAAACTGTTTTTT. Translated: CASKEGANEKLFF.

This chain uses TRBV28 with TRBJ2-5; TRBD1 matches 9 bases. The germline CDR1 and CDR2 sequences are MDHEN and SYDVKM. The CDR3 is made up of 16 amino acids. The V segment lost 4 bases and the J segment 2 bases; nucleotides outside the gene matches: 8. CDR3 DNA sequence: TGTGCCAGCAGTTCGAGAGGGACAGGGCTACAAGAGACCCAGTACTTC. This codes for CASSSRGTGLQETQYF.

The CDR3 loop reads CASSLRAGATTDTQYF. CDR3 nucleotides: TGTGCCAGCAGCTTAAGGGCGGGGGCTACCACAGATACGCAGTATTTT. The chain recombines TRBV7-9 with TRBJ2-3, with a tentative D call TRBD2 (7 bases). The CDR3 runs to 16 residues. The germline V gene encodes CDR1 SEHNR and CDR2 FQNEAQ (reference sequence). V lost 2 bases to trimming and J lost 2 bases, with 14 bases between them.

This clone was counted once. The chain links TRBV5-1 to TRBJ2-7; TRBD1 matches 10 bases. V dropped 0 bases and J dropped 3; count of bases not matched to a gene: 9. The CDR3 has 17 amino acids. The germline V gene encodes CDR1 SGHRS and CDR2 YFSETQ. The CDR3 coding sequence is TGCGCCAGCAGCTTGGGGGACAGGGGAGGTCGTGACTACGAGCAGTACTTC. Amino acids: CASSLGDRGGRDYEQYF.

In its sample, this clone ranks as medium-sized (0.01 to 0.1%). This chain uses TRBV7-2 with TRBJ2-7; no clear D gene. V dropped 5 bases and J dropped 4 bases, with 15 bases sitting between them. Germline CDR1 and CDR2: SGHTA and FQGNSA. The CDR3 contains 14 residues. CDR3 protein: CASSHHLNHYEQYF. In nucleotides, the CDR3 is TGTGCCAGCAGCCATCACTTAAACCATTACGAGCAGTACTTC.

This sequence joins TRBV27 and TRBJ2-1; no clear D. The CDR3 covers 14 residues. Germline CDR1 and CDR2: MNHEY and SMNVEV (reference sequence). V lost 0 bases and J lost 6, with 9 bases in between. CDR3 loop: CASSLSKMGNEQFF. CDR3 in DNA: TGTGCCAGCAGTTTATCCAAGATGGGCAATGAGCAGTTCTTC.

This chain joins TRBV7-9 and TRBJ2-4, with 7 bases lining up with TRBD2. The CDR3 is 14 amino acids. V dropped 5 bases and J dropped 7; count of bases not matched to a gene: 8. Germline V CDR1 and CDR2: SEHNR, FQNEAQ (reference sequence). CDR3 DNA: TGTGCCAGCAGCCCCCCCCTGGGGGGGAACATTCAGTACTTC. Translation: CASSPPLGGNIQYF.